These 6 T cell receptor beta chains were sequenced from one sample in a study of blood T cell repertoires in COVID-19. TCRdb's copy holds only in-frame clones and misses some; the assay was immunoSEQ multiplex PCR. The sample contains over 300,000 clones, roughly 85% of which appear only once. Sequencing used peripheral blood. Receptors were obtained from a human donor in a cohort sampled during active COVID-19.

As DNA, the CDR3 is TGTGCCAGCAGCGATGGACAGGGGAACACCGGGGAGCTGTTTTTT. This encodes CASSDGQGNTGELFF. The V gene is TRBV7-9, the J gene TRBJ2-2; TRBD1 matches 8 bases. In germline, CDR1 is SEHNR, CDR2 FQNEAQ (reference sequence). V trimming: 5 bases; J trimming: 1 base; junction bases outside the gene matches: 3. The CDR3 length is 15 residues.

J is TRBJ1-2 and V is TRBV6-6, with 7 bases that match TRBD1. The CDR3 length is 13 residues. Trimming removed 7 bases from V and 4 bases from J; junction bases left unmatched: 6. The V gene's germline CDR1 is MNHNY and CDR2 SVGAGI (reference sequence). CDR3 region: CASTKGTVYGYTF. CDR3 nucleotides: TGTGCCAGCACTAAAGGGACAGTCTATGGCTACACCTTC.

The rearrangement uses TRBV30 and TRBJ2-1, with a possible D match to TRBD2 (5 bases). The CDR3 covers 14 residues. Germline V gene lookup returns CDR1 GTSNPN and CDR2 SVGIG (reference sequence). V shed 1 base and J shed 4 bases, with 11 bases lying between them. The CDR3 nucleotides are TGTGCCTGGAGTGGTAGCGATATATACAATGAGCAGTTCTTC. This gives the protein CAWSGSDIYNEQFF.

The chain recombines TRBV5-1 with TRBJ1-2; 12 nucleotides line up with TRBD1. The V gene's germline CDR1 is SGHRS and CDR2 YFSETQ. There are 16 residues in the CDR3. The ends lost 4 bases at V and 6 bases at J; junction bases unmatched: 10. CDR3: CASSPMPGQGANGYTF. CDR3 nucleotides: TGCGCCAGCAGCCCTATGCCGGGACAGGGGGCGAATGGCTACACCTTC. The entire variable domain, with the rest obtained from reference TRBV5-1 and TRBJ1-2, is as follows: KAGVTQTPRYLIKTRGQQVTLSCSPISGHRSVSWYQQTPGQGLQFLFEYFSETQRNKGNFPGRFSGRQFSNSRSEMNVSTLELGDSALYLCASSPMPGQGANGYTFGSGTRLTVV.

The chain is built from TRBV4-1 and TRBJ2-7, with 8 nucleotides matching TRBD1. The CDR3 length is 17 residues. V lost 5 bases, J lost 2 bases, and 14 bases stayed unmatched. The germline CDR1 and CDR2 sequences are MGHRA and YSYEKL. The CDR3 sequence is CASSSHPRDRFPYEQYF. CDR3 nucleotide sequence: TGCGCCAGCAGCTCGCACCCCCGGGACAGGTTCCCCTACGAGCAGTACTTC.

This chain uses TRBV12-3 or TRBV12-4 with TRBJ2-1, with D perhaps TRBD2 (6 bases). The CDR3 runs 11 residues. Trimming shortened V by 5 bases and J by 12 bases, and 11 bases separated the two germline ends. CDR3 nucleotide sequence: TGTGCCAGCAGTACGGGACTTGCGCAGTTCTTC. This encodes CASSTGLAQFF.